This entry lists 3 T cell receptor beta chains sequenced from one sample in a study of blood T cell repertoires in COVID-19. TCRdb's table, derived via immunoSEQ multiplex PCR, lists solely in-frame clones and lacks some. The sample lists about 230,000 clones; almost 85% were seen once. Sequencing was carried out using peripheral blood. Source of these receptors: a man aged 45-65 years with COVID-19, enrolled during active disease.

Here the CDR3 DNA reads TGTGCCAGCTCACTCCGTCCGACGGGCTACGAGCAGTACTTC. Amino acid sequence: CASSLRPTGYEQYF. The V call is TRBV18, the J call TRBJ2-7; D is uncertain. The CDR3 is made up of 14 amino acids. The V and J ends lost 4 bases and 3 bases respectively, with 13 bases between them. CDR1 and CDR2 (germline): KGHSH, LQKENI.

This clone was counted a few times. This chain connects TRBV7-9 to TRBJ1-2; D gene uncertain. The CDR3 length is 16 residues. Germline V gene data show CDR1 as SEHNR and CDR2 as FQNEAQ (reference sequence). V dropped 3 bases and J dropped 4 bases, with 18 bases sitting between them. This CDR3 is CASSLRGIQLGYGYTF. CDR3 DNA sequence: TGTGCCAGCAGCTTGCGAGGGATCCAGTTAGGCTATGGCTACACCTTC.

This chain uses TRBV5-4 with TRBJ2-3, with 11 bases fitting TRBD2. CDR1 SGHNT and CDR2 YYREEE come from the germline V gene (reference sequence). The CDR3 totals 15 residues. The V gene end was trimmed by 3 bases and the J gene end by 2 bases; junction bases not matched to a gene: 2. CDR3: CASSSGLAATDTQYF. The CDR3 DNA reads TGTGCCAGCAGCTCGGGACTAGCGGCCACAGATACGCAGTATTTT. Together with reference TRBV5-4 and TRBJ2-3, the CDR3 gives the full variable domain: ETGVTQSPTHLIKTRGQQVTLRCSSQSGHNTVSWYQQALGQGPQFIFQYYREEENGRGNFPPRFSGLQFPNYSSELNVNALELDDSALYLCASSSGLAATDTQYFGPGTRLTVL.